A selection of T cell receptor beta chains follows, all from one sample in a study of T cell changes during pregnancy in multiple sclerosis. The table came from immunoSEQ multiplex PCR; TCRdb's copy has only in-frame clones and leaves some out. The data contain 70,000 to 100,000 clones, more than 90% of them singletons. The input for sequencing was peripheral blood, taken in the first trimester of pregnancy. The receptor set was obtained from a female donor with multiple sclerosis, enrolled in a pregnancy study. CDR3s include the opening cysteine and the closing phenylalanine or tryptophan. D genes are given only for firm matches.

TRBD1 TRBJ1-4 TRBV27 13 CASSYQGAEKLFF
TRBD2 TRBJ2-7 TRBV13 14 CASSYQTSGRSKYF
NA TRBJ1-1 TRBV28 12 CASHLGETEAFF
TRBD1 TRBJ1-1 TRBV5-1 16 CASQKEQGVVNTEAFF
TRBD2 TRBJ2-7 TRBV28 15 CASSFLGRALDEQYF
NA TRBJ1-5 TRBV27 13 CASSFRTAQPQHF
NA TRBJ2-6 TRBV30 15 CAWSVRGYGANVLTF
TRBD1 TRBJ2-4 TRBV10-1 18 CASSDGTGGAWAKNIQYF
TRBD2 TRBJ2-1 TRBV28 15 CASSFRGLAGNEQFF
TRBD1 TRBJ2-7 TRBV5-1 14 CASSLQGVNYEQYF
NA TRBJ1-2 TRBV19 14 CASSDGPRRDGYTF
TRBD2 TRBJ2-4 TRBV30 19 CAWSEKTGLAGGRGNIQYF
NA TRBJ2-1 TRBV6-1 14 CASSAEVARNEQFF
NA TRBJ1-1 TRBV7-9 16 CASSLTETRGSTEAFF
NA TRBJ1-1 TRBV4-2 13 CASSHLGGTEAFF
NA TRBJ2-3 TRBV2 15 CASRDSATSTDTQYF
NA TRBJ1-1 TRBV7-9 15 CASRPQSQEDPEAFF
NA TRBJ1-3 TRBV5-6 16 CASSLLRGASRNTIYF
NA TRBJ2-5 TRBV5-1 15 CASIEGSRVGETQYF
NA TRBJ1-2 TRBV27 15 CASSFRQNPNYGYTF
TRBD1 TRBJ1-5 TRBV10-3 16 CAISESGLQGGQPQHF
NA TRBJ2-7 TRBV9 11 CASSAGYEQYF
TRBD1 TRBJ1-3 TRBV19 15 CASSPDRGQGNTIYF
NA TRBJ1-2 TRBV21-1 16 CASRTTGQGAGYGYTF
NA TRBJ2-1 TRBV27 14 CASAVPGHLQKTFF
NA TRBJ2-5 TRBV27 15 CASSDRQRYQETQYF
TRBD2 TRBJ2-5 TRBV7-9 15 CASRIGTSGQETQYF
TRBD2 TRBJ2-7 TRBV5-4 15 CASSLQAGGSYEQYF
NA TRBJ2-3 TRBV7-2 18 CASSLRTRVAVFTDTQYF
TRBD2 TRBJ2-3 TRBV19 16 CASSPRTSRFTDTQYF
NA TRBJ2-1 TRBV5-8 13 CASSLNRVGEQFF
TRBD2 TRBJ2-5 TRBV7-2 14 CASSFGLAQETQYF
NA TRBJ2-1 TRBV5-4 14 CASFPRGDYNEQFF
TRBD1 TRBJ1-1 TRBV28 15 CASSLTGGGNTEAFF
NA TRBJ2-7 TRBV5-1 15 CASSLTGSRELEQYF
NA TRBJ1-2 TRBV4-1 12 CASSQGLDGYTF
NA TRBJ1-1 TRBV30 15 CAWSTVGTMNTEAFF
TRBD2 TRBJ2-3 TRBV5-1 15 CASSFRSGSADTQYF
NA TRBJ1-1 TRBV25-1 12 CASGYRVTEAFF
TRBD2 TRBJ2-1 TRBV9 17 CASSVGSGRSLFDEQFF
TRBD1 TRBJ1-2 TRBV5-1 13 CASSLGQGDGYTF
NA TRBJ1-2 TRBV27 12 CASGVSFESYTF
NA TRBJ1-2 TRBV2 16 CASRMTRGLFNYGYTF
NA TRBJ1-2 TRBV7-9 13 CASSLGQSYGYTF
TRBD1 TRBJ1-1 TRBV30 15 CAWSVLGQGRALAFF
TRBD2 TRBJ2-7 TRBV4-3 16 CASSSVLPGGASEQYF